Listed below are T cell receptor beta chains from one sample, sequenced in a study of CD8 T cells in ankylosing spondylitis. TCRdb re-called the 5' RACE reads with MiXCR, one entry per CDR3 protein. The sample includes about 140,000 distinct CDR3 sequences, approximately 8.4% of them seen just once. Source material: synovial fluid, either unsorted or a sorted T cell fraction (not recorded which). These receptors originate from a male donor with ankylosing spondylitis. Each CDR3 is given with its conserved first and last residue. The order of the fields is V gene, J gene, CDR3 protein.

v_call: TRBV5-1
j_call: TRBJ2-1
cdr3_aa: CASSLVGPGNEQFF

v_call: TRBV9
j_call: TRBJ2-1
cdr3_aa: CASSLQQGREQFF

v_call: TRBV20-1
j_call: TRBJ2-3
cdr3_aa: CSAPWQFSTDTQYF

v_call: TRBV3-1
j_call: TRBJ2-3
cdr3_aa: CASSHLTSGSTDTQYF

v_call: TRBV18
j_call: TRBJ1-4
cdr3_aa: CASSPPERRGEKLFF

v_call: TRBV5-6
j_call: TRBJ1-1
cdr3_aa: CASSFFQYEAFF

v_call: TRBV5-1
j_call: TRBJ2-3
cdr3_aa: CASSPLRARGDTQYF

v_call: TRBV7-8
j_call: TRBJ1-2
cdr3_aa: CASSFQQGANYGYTF

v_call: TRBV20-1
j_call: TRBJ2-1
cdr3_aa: CSARDGRVLYNEQFF

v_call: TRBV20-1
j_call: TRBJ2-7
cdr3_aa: CSASEGTAEQYF